Listed below are T cell receptor beta chains from one sample, sequenced in a study of cytomegalovirus exposure and HLA in healthy donors. Here immunoSEQ multiplex PCR was the method, and the copy in TCRdb shows in-frame clones only, minus some. The data contain 55,000 to 80,000 clones, more than 85% of them singletons. The sample comprised PBMCs. These receptors were taken from a woman aged 18-29 years in good health and CMV-seropositive. CDR3s include the opening cysteine and the closing phenylalanine or tryptophan. D genes are given only for firm matches. Part of the rows lack a size; the others show once, few, many or a class for expanded clones.

.	TRBD2	TRBV9	TRBJ2-3	CASSTRLAGDRPDTQYF	TGTGCCAGCAGCACCCGACTAGCGGGAGATCGGCCAGATACGCAGTATTTT
.	.	TRBV4-1	TRBJ1-1	CASSQQYRSTEAFF	TGCGCCAGCAGCCAACAGTACAGGAGCACTGAAGCTTTCTTT
.	.	TRBV4-3	TRBJ1-5	CASSQGRGNQPQHF	TGCGCCAGCAGCCAGGGCAGGGGCAATCAGCCCCAGCATTTT
.	TRBD2	TRBV7-2	TRBJ2-3	CASSSGLAGGDTQYF	TGTGCCAGCAGCTCGGGACTAGCGGGGGGGGATACGCAGTATTTT
.	.	TRBV29-1	TRBJ1-3	CSVSNSRGSNTIYF	TGCAGCGTTTCTAATTCCAGGGGTTCCAACACCATATATTTT
.	.	TRBV28	TRBJ2-5	CATLTVTNQETQYF	TGTGCCACCCTGACTGTCACGAACCAAGAGACCCAGTACTTC
.	.	TRBV10-3	TRBJ1-5	CAISESTPGVRQPQHF	TGTGCCATCAGTGAGTCGACGCCAGGGGTACGTCAGCCCCAGCATTTT
.	.	TRBV7-6	TRBJ1-2	CASSSLRLYGYTF	TGTGCCAGCAGCTCGCTACGATTGTATGGCTACACCTTC
.	.	TRBV6-5	TRBJ2-1	CASSYSSGNEQFF	TGTGCCAGCAGTTACTCGTCGGGAAATGAGCAGTTCTTC
.	TRBD2	TRBV7-9	TRBJ2-5	CASSPSGRAGGGAQYF	TGTGCCAGCAGCCCTTCCGGGAGGGCCGGCGGGGGGGCCCAGTACTTC
.	.	TRBV2	TRBJ2-4	CASRIQGMSLENIQYF	TGTGCCAGCAGGATCCAGGGGATGTCCCTTGAAAACATTCAGTACTTC
once	.	TRBV2	TRBJ1-6	CASSEGRGLTPLHF	TGTGCCAGCAGTGAGGGCAGGGGTTTGACACCCCTCCACTTT
.	.	TRBV30	TRBJ2-3	CAWSSASLRTDTQYF	TGTGCCTGGAGTAGCGCTAGCCTAAGGACAGATACGCAGTATTTT
once	.	TRBV7-2	TRBJ2-7	CASSLWQGKYEQYF	TGTGCCAGCAGCTTATGGCAGGGGAAGTACGAGCAGTACTTC
.	.	TRBV28	TRBJ2-1	CASSFLLDGEQFF	TGTGCCAGCAGTTTCCTCTTAGACGGGGAGCAGTTCTTC
.	.	TRBV27	TRBJ1-3	CASSVTRDSGNTIYF	TGTGCCAGCAGTGTCACCAGGGATTCTGGAAACACCATATATTTT
once	.	TRBV15	TRBJ1-5	CATSRVGNQPQHF	TGTGCCACCAGCAGAGTCGGGAATCAGCCCCAGCATTTT
.	TRBD1	TRBV11-2	TRBJ1-2	CASSLQGAQGYTF	TGTGCCAGCAGCTTACAGGGGGCGCAGGGCTACACCTTC